A single sample gave rise to the 23 T cell receptor beta chains below, sequenced in a study of T cells in women clearing cervical HPV infection. Clones were read by immunoSEQ multiplex PCR, and TCRdb kept only the in-frame ones, dropping some. The repertoire table contains about 20,000 clones. Sequencing was carried out using blood buffy coat. These receptors all come from a woman between 18 and 70 years old with a cervical HPV16 infection that either progressed to CIN3+ or cleared (not recorded which).

Notes on this clone: The sequenced fragment ends 3 residues before the CDR3 boundary, so the rest is inferred from the germline J gene. J is TRBJ2-3 and V is TRBV7-6, with TRBD2 matching over 11 bases. This CDR3 has 16 residues. With 2 bases clipped from V and 6 bases from J, the junction kept 7 bases outside the gene matches. In germline, CDR1 is SGHVS, CDR2 FNYEAQ. The CDR3 is CASSLISGGADDTQYF. The CDR3 bases that were read are TGTGCCAGCAGCTTAATTAGCGGGGGGGCGGACGATACG.

Points on this clone: The read is 3 residues too short to cover the CDR3 end, so that end is filled in from the germline J gene. The gene calls are TRBV20-1 and TRBJ1-4, with D perhaps TRBD1 (6 bases). CDR1 is DFQATT, CDR2 SNEGSKA, per germline (reference sequence). V was trimmed by 0 bases and J by 7 bases, leaving 12 bases between them. The CDR3 totals 14 residues. CDR3 protein: CSARDIRGFEKLFF. CDR3 bases read: TGCAGTGCTAGAGATATCAGGGGCTTTGAAAAA.

As regards this clone: The read terminates 3 residues before the CDR3 end, so the remaining end is supplied by the germline J gene. This rearrangement joins TRBV2 to TRBJ1-2, with TRBD1 as a possible D gene (5 bases). This CDR3 has 17 residues. Germline CDR1 reads SNHLY; CDR2 reads FYNNEI. V was clipped by 2 bases and J by 6 bases, with 22 bases between them. CDR3 protein: CASSESLLSGGGDGYTF. The sequenced part of the CDR3 DNA is TGTGCCAGCAGTGAATCCTTACTAAGCGGCGGGGGGGATGGC.

A word on this clone: The CDR3 extends 3 residues past the end of the read, so its final part is completed from the germline J gene. This sequence joins TRBV6-2 or TRBV6-3 and TRBJ2-3; possibly TRBD1 for D (6 bases). This CDR3 has 17 residues. Looked up from germline, CDR1 is MNHEY and CDR2 is SVGEGT. V lost 1 base, J lost 0 bases, and 14 bases lay in between. CDR3 region: CASSYLQGRTSTDTQYF. The sequenced part of the CDR3 DNA is TGTGCCAGCAGTTACTTGCAGGGGCGTACTAGCACAGATACG.

Turning to this clone: The read stops 3 residues short of the end of the CDR3; the missing end is completed from the germline J gene. The rearrangement links TRBV20-1 to TRBJ2-1; tentative D call: TRBD2 (7 bases). This CDR3 contains 15 residues. CDR1 and CDR2 (germline): DFQATT, SNEGSKA (reference sequence). Trimming removed 8 bases at V and 2 bases at J, with 19 bases between. CDR3 DNA, as far as it was read: TGCAGTCCAAGCCAGGGCGGGGGCCCCTACAATGAG. Protein product: CSPSQGGGPYNE. The entire CDR3 protein is CSPSQGGGPYNEQFF.

Comment on this clone: Read data end 3 residues before the CDR3 end; the end is taken from the germline J gene. The chain carries TRBV7-9 and TRBJ2-5; TRBD2 aligns across 8 bases. V shed 4 bases and J 5 bases; nucleotides not matched to a gene: 6. This CDR3 has 14 residues. Germline CDR1 is SEHNR and CDR2 is FQNEAQ (reference sequence). CDR3: CASSYRGGDETQYF. CDR3 bases read: TGTGCCAGCAGCTACCGGGGGGGCGATGAGACC. Based on the CDR3 plus reference TRBV7-9 and TRBJ2-5, the full variable domain is DTGVSQNPRHKITKRGQNVTFRCDPISEHNRLYWYRQTLGQGPEFLTYFQNEAQLEKSRLLSDRFSAERPKGSFSTLEIQRTEQGDSAMYLCASSYRGGDETQYFGPGTRLLVL.

Points on this clone: The sequenced fragment ends 3 residues before the CDR3 boundary, so the rest is inferred from the germline J gene. The genes are TRBV20-1 and TRBJ1-6; TRBD1 is a possible D gene (5 bases). V lost 4 bases and J lost 6, with 10 bases in between. The germline CDR1 and CDR2 sequences are DFQATT and SNEGSKA (reference sequence). The CDR3 runs 13 residues. The CDR3 reads CSATRQPNSPLHF. CDR3 DNA, as far as it was read: TGCAGTGCTACCAGACAGCCTAATTCACCC.

In terms of frequency, this clone is medium-sized. The read terminates 3 residues before the CDR3 end, so the remaining end is supplied by the germline J gene. The gene calls are TRBV14 and TRBJ2-5; 8 bases are shared with TRBD2. V dropped 2 bases and J dropped 3; count of bases not matched to a gene: 5. The CDR3 runs 15 residues. Germline V gene sequence: CDR1 SGHDN, CDR2 FVKESK. The sequenced part of the CDR3 DNA is TGTGCCAGCAGCCAAAGAGCGGGGGTGAAAGAGACC. Protein sequence: CASSQRAGVKET. From start to end, the CDR3 is CASSQRAGVKETQYF.

Concerning this clone itself: The missing CDR3 end, 3 residues past where the read stops, is filled in from the germline J gene. The V gene is TRBV5-4, the J gene TRBJ2-1; D call uncertain. There are 15 residues in the CDR3. Trimming took off 4 bases at V and 3 bases at J, with 14 bases between the two ends. In germline, CDR1 is SGHNT, CDR2 YYREEE (reference sequence). The CDR3: CASSPDLTGYNEQFF. Partial CDR3 DNA: TGTGCCAGCAGCCCCGACTTGACCGGCTACAATGAG.

A word on this clone: The CDR3 end is not reached by the read, which stops 3 residues before it; the germline J gene fills it in. The V call is TRBV2, the J call TRBJ2-7; possibly TRBD2 for D (6 bases). This CDR3 contains 12 residues. Looked up from germline, CDR1 is SNHLY and CDR2 is FYNNEI. V was trimmed by 4 bases and J by 5 bases, leaving 9 bases between them. The sequenced part of the CDR3 DNA is TGTGCCAGCAGTGGGGACTTTCACGAG. Protein sequence: CASSGDFHE. In full, the CDR3 reads CASSGDFHEQYF.

This clone ranks as medium-sized in terms of frequency. From the germline J gene comes the end of the CDR3, since the read stops 3 residues before it. The rearrangement links TRBV7-3 to TRBJ2-4; D perhaps matches TRBD2 (7 bases). Trimming removed 5 bases at V and 3 bases at J, with 17 bases between. The CDR3 runs 16 residues. Germline CDR1 SGHTA, CDR2 FQGTGA. The CDR3 sequence: CASSPEGGQGKNIQYF. The sequenced part of the CDR3 DNA is TGTGCCAGCAGCCCTGAGGGGGGGCAGGGCAAAAACATT.

Details on this clone: The CDR3 extends 3 residues past the end of the read, so its final part is completed from the germline J gene. The rearrangement uses TRBV7-2 and TRBJ2-5, with 8 bases aligning to TRBD2. This CDR3 has 15 residues. In germline, CDR1 is SGHTA, CDR2 FQGNSA. The V segment lost 1 base and the J segment 3 bases; nucleotides outside the gene matches: 4. CDR3 DNA (partial): TGTGCCAGCAGCTTAGTGCGGGGGGTAGAAGAGACC. This encodes CASSLVRGVEET. The full-length CDR3 reads as CASSLVRGVEETQYF.

This CDR3 is CASRPHEGAGGPNEQFF. The CDR3 DNA, read in part, is TGTGCCAGCAGACCCCATGAGGGGGCGGGGGGGCCCAATGAG. The chain recombines TRBV6-2 or TRBV6-3 with TRBJ2-1, with TRBD2 identical over 9 bases. Sequencing ends 3 residues short of the CDR3 end; the germline J gene provides the rest. V was clipped by 6 bases and J by 6 bases; unmatched bases: 15. Germline CDR1 is MNHEY and CDR2 is SVGEGT. This CDR3 comprises 17 residues.

With respect to this clone: Read coverage stops 3 residues before the CDR3 terminus; the germline J gene supplies the remainder. The rearrangement links TRBV7-9 to TRBJ1-2; TRBD1 might be the D (5 bases). The CDR3 is 13 residues long. V shed 6 bases and J shed 4 bases, with 12 bases lying between them. CDR1 is SEHNR, CDR2 FQNEAQ, per germline (reference sequence). This CDR3 is CASSAGLGYGYTF. CDR3 DNA (partial): TGTGCCAGCAGTGCAGGGCTGGGCTATGGC.

Remarks on this clone: The read stops 3 residues short of the end of the CDR3; the missing end is completed from the germline J gene. The rearrangement links TRBV12-5 to TRBJ1-1, with 8 bases matching TRBD1. Germline CDR1 and CDR2: LGHNT and FRNRAP. This CDR3 has 15 residues. J lost 2 bases, V lost 6 bases, and 8 bases had no gene match. The DNA read from the CDR3 is TGTGCTAGTGGCCGCGAAACAGGGGGAAACACTGAA. It codes for CASGRETGGNTE. The CDR3 in full is CASGRETGGNTEAFF.

As to this clone: From the germline J gene comes the end of the CDR3, since the read stops 3 residues before it. This chain links TRBV20-1 with TRBJ2-1, with D maybe TRBD2 (5 bases). V dropped 1 base and J dropped 0 bases, with 19 bases sitting between them. The length of the CDR3 is 18 residues. Germline V gene data show CDR1 as DFQATT and CDR2 as SNEGSKA (reference sequence). The sequenced part of the CDR3 DNA is TGCAGTGCTAGAGCTGCTAGCCGGGTCAAGAGCTCCTACAATGAG. Its translation: CSARAASRVKSSYNE. The whole CDR3 region reads CSARAASRVKSSYNEQFF.

Notes on this clone: Read coverage stops 3 residues before the CDR3 terminus; the germline J gene supplies the remainder. The chain has TRBV5-4 and TRBJ2-5; D perhaps matches TRBD2 (6 bases). The V end was cut by 1 base, the J end by 3 bases, with 10 bases between. CDR3 length: 14 residues. The germline CDR1 and CDR2 sequences are SGHNT and YYREEE (reference sequence). Here the CDR3 reads CASSLSSVKETQYF. CDR3 bases read: TGTGCCAGCAGCTTGTCTAGCGTAAAAGAGACC.

Of note for this clone: The DNA ends 3 residues before the CDR3 does, and the rest of the CDR3 is filled in from the germline J gene. The chain uses TRBV18 and TRBJ2-5; the D is unclear. Per the germline V gene, CDR1 is KGHSH and CDR2 is LQKENI. V was clipped by 3 bases and J by 5 bases, with 13 bases between them. The CDR3 consists of 14 residues. CDR3 region: CASSPQRLWETQYF. The sequenced CDR3 bases are TGTGCCAGCTCACCGCAGAGGCTCTGGGAGACC.

Comments on this clone: The CDR3 goes on 3 residues after the read ends, and that part is filled in from the germline J gene. This rearrangement joins TRBV7-2 to TRBJ1-1; possibly TRBD1 for D (5 bases). The germline V gene has CDR1 SGHTA and CDR2 FQGNSA. The CDR3 extends over 14 amino acids. V lost 3 bases and J lost 2, with 10 bases in between. The DNA read from the CDR3 is TGTGCCAGCAGCTTCGGGGGTTTTAACACTGAA. Translation: CASSFGGFNTE. The entire CDR3 protein is CASSFGGFNTEAFF.

A note on this clone: Coverage ceases 3 residues before the CDR3 finishes, and the germline J gene fills in the end. This sequence joins TRBV20-1 and TRBJ1-6; 9 bases are a match to TRBD1. The ends lost 6 bases at V and 7 bases at J; junction bases unmatched: 7. This CDR3 has 14 residues. Germline V gene sequence: CDR1 DFQATT, CDR2 SNEGSKA (reference sequence). The chain's CDR3 is CSARTGDLNSPLHF. The DNA read from the CDR3 is TGCAGTGCAAGGACAGGGGATCTGAATTCACCC.

With regard to this clone: The read falls 3 residues short of the CDR3 end, and the missing part is taken from the germline J gene. This sequence joins TRBV19 and TRBJ2-1; D is possibly TRBD1 (6 bases). This CDR3 is built from 14 residues. Between the trimmed V and J ends, which lost 6 bases and 4 bases, there was a span of 13 bases. Germline CDR1 is LNHDA and CDR2 is SQIVND (reference sequence). The CDR3: CASRGWGLYNEQFF. The part of the CDR3 DNA that was read is TGTGCCAGTAGGGGGTGGGGGCTTTACAATGAG.

A note on this clone: The CDR3 is cut off 3 residues early in the read; its end comes from the germline J gene. The gene calls are TRBV30 and TRBJ1-5; D perhaps matches TRBD1 (5 bases). The CDR3 totals 15 residues. V dropped 0 bases and J dropped 5 bases, with 14 bases sitting between them. The germline CDR1 and CDR2 sequences are GTSNPN and SVGIG (reference sequence). The CDR3 spells CAWSVQTQGYQPQHF. Incomplete CDR3 DNA: TGTGCCTGGAGTGTACAGACCCAGGGATATCAGCCC.

Worth noting for this clone: The read stops 3 residues short of the end of the CDR3; the missing end is completed from the germline J gene. The chain has TRBV2 and TRBJ2-7; 12 bases are a match to TRBD2. The germline V gene has CDR1 SNHLY and CDR2 FYNNEI. V shed 9 bases and J 1 base; nucleotides not matched to a gene: 1. The CDR3 is 13 residues long. The CDR3: CARGTSGSYEQYF. The part of the CDR3 DNA that was read is TGTGCCAGAGGGACTAGCGGGTCCTACGAG.